The 4 T cell receptor beta chains listed next were all sequenced from one sample in a study of blood T cell repertoires in COVID-19. TCRdb's table, derived via immunoSEQ multiplex PCR, lists solely in-frame clones and lacks some. The sample carries about 120,000 clones, about 80% recorded once. The specimen sequenced was peripheral blood. These receptors all come from a man aged 60-69 years with active or convalescent COVID-19.

The chain carries TRBV19 and TRBJ1-3; D not certain. Germline lookup yields CDR1 LNHDA and CDR2 SQIVND (reference sequence). V lost 2 bases, J lost 2 bases, and 4 bases lay in between. CDR3 length: 13 residues. CDR3 protein: CASSIQAGNTIYF. The DNA for the CDR3 is TGTGCCAGTAGTATACAGGCTGGAAACACCATATATTTT.

V usage is TRBV12-5 and J usage is TRBJ1-2, with TRBD1 identical over 8 bases. V lost 6 bases, J lost 4 bases, and 7 bases stayed unmatched. The CDR3 has 14 amino acids. Per germline, CDR1 LGHNT and CDR2 FRNRAP. The CDR3 sequence: CASGRPDRVYGYTF. The CDR3 DNA follows: TGTGCTAGTGGAAGACCGGACAGGGTCTATGGCTACACCTTC. Together with reference TRBV12-5 and TRBJ1-2, the CDR3 gives the full variable domain: DARVTQTPRHKVTEMGQEVTMRCQPILGHNTVFWYRQTMMQGLELLAYFRNRAPLDDSGMPKDRFSAEMPDATLATLKIQPSEPRDSAVYFCASGRPDRVYGYTFGSGTRLTVV.

The chain joins TRBV7-6 to TRBJ2-1; 14 bases match TRBD2. Trimming removed 4 bases from V and 4 bases from J; junction bases left unmatched: 3. The CDR3 is made up of 16 amino acids. Per germline, CDR1 SGHVS and CDR2 FNYEAQ. This CDR3 reads CASSSTSGRGYNEQFF. The CDR3 bases are TGTGCCAGCAGCTCGACTAGCGGGAGGGGTTACAATGAGCAGTTCTTC.

This chain joins TRBV5-6 and TRBJ2-7; D ambiguous. CDR1 SGHDT and CDR2 YYEEEE come from the germline V gene. Trimming shortened V by 4 bases and J by 3 bases, and 8 bases separated the two germline ends. This CDR3 is 12 amino acids long. The CDR3 is CASSLVGYEQYF. CDR3 in DNA: TGTGCCAGCAGCCTAGTTGGCTACGAGCAGTACTTC.